A single sample is the source of the 14 T cell receptor beta chains below, sequenced in a study of blood T cell repertoires in COVID-19. Sequencing used immunoSEQ multiplex PCR; TCRdb keeps in-frame clones, though not all of them. The sample yields about 170,000 clones, 70% to 85% seen once. Material: peripheral blood. These receptors were taken from a woman of 80 years or more with acute or convalescent COVID-19.

The rearrangement links TRBV24-1 to TRBJ2-7; TRBD1 is a possible D gene (7 bases). The CDR3 length is 18 residues. Between the trimmed V and J ends, which lost 1 base and 0 bases, there was a span of 18 bases. CDR1 KGHDR and CDR2 SFDVKD come from the germline V gene. The CDR3 nucleotides read TGTGCCACCAGTGATTTAGTGTTCGGGAGACAGGGCTCCTACGAGCAGTACTTC. Protein: CATSDLVFGRQGSYEQYF.

The rearrangement uses TRBV7-9 and TRBJ2-3; the D gene is possibly TRBD1 (6 bases). Germline V gives CDR1 SEHNR, CDR2 FQNEAQ (reference sequence). V was cut by 2 bases and J by 4 bases, with 16 bases left in between. The CDR3 is 16 amino acids. The CDR3: CASSLRTGNTPDTQYF. In nucleotides, the CDR3 is TGTGCCAGCAGCTTACGAACAGGGAACACTCCAGATACGCAGTATTTT.

For the CDR3, the DNA is TGTGCCAGTAGTCCACAGGGATTAGGCAAAAACATTCAGTACTTC. Translated, it gives CASSPQGLGKNIQYF. This rearrangement joins TRBV19 to TRBJ2-4; tentatively, D is TRBD1 (6 bases). The V gene lost 5 bases and the J gene lost 3 bases, with 14 bases spanning the gap. This CDR3 has 15 residues. Looked up from germline, CDR1 is LNHDA and CDR2 is SQIVND (reference sequence).

The chain has TRBV24-1 and TRBJ1-2; 11 nucleotides align to TRBD1. The CDR3 is 13 residues long. The trim removed 7 bases at V and 6 bases at J, leaving 3 bases unmatched. From germline, CDR1 is KGHDR and CDR2 SFDVKD. The CDR3 here is CATRGQGEDGYTF. In DNA, the CDR3 is TGTGCCACCAGGGGACAGGGGGAGGATGGCTACACCTTC.

This clone was detected only a few times. The chain couples TRBV10-1 to TRBJ2-3; D is ambiguous. V was clipped by 1 base and J by 0 bases, with 8 bases between them. The CDR3 sequence is 15 residues long. Germline assignment: CDR1 WNHNN and CDR2 SYGVQD (reference sequence). The CDR3 DNA follows: TGCGCCAGCAGTGAGTGGCAGTCTAGCACAGATACGCAGTATTTT. It encodes CASSEWQSSTDTQYF.

The chain uses TRBV7-9 and TRBJ1-1, with D uncertain. V was trimmed by 4 bases and J by 8 bases, leaving 20 bases between them. This CDR3 spans 15 amino acids. The V gene's germline CDR1 is SEHNR and CDR2 FQNEAQ (reference sequence). This CDR3 reads CASSSTRAQVPEAFF. The CDR3 DNA follows: TGTGCCAGCAGCTCCACGAGGGCCCAGGTCCCGGAAGCTTTCTTT.

This sequence joins TRBV7-2 and TRBJ2-7; D may be TRBD2 (6 bases). This CDR3 comprises 14 residues. The germline CDR1 and CDR2 sequences are SGHTA and FQGNSA. V was cut by 5 bases and J by 1 base, with 12 bases left in between. This chain's CDR3 is CASSKPGLSYEQYF. The CDR3 nucleotides read TGTGCCAGCAGCAAACCGGGACTGTCCTACGAGCAGTACTTC.

In this sample, this clone turned up once. This sample includes further DNA sequences coding for the same CDR3. The chain links TRBV18 to TRBJ2-1; 7 positions agree with TRBD2. Germline lookup yields CDR1 KGHSH and CDR2 LQKENI. With V trimmed by 3 bases and J by 8 bases, 1 base remained unmatched. This CDR3 is 12 amino acids long. CDR3 coding DNA: TGTGCCAGCTCACCCCGGGGGGATGAGCAGTTCTTC. Protein product: CASSPRGDEQFF.

This sequence joins TRBV27 and TRBJ1-2; tentative D call: TRBD1 (6 bases). Trimming pared 5 bases from V and 7 bases from J, leaving 14 bases between. The CDR3 has 13 amino acids. Germline-derived CDR1 and CDR2 are MNHEY and SMNVEV (reference sequence). The CDR3 protein is CASSPGHFGGYTF. The CDR3 region has the DNA TGTGCCAGCAGTCCGGGACATTTTGGTGGCTACACCTTC.

This sequence joins TRBV27 and TRBJ1-4; D might be TRBD1 (5 bases). This CDR3 region has 15 residues. Germline V gene lookup returns CDR1 MNHEY and CDR2 SMNVEV (reference sequence). Trimming removed 0 bases at V and 7 bases at J, with 12 bases between. The CDR3 loop is CASSLSGQGFEKLFF. The CDR3 region has the DNA TGTGCCAGCAGTTTATCTGGGCAGGGTTTTGAAAAACTGTTTTTT.

This chain uses TRBV15 with TRBJ1-2, with D perhaps TRBD1 (6 bases). The length of the CDR3 is 16 residues. Germline V gene lookup returns CDR1 LNHNV and CDR2 YYDKDF (reference sequence). With 1 base removed from V and 4 bases from J, the gap between germline ends came to 16 bases. The CDR3 coding sequence is TGTGCCACCAGCAGAGGAGGGGGTAGTGTGAGCTATGGCTACACCTTC. Its protein is CATSRGGGSVSYGYTF.

The rearrangement links TRBV11-2 to TRBJ2-7, with D uncertain. The CDR3 extends over 13 amino acids. The V gene lost 3 bases and the J gene lost 2 bases, with 8 bases spanning the gap. Per germline, CDR1 SGHAT and CDR2 FQNNGV. CDR3 region: CASSFALTYEQYF. The CDR3 region has the DNA TGTGCCAGCAGCTTTGCTCTAACCTACGAGCAGTACTTC.

The chain is built from TRBV6-5 and TRBJ2-5, with D possibly being TRBD2 (6 bases). Trimming cost V 6 bases and J 1 base, with 9 bases left between them. In germline, CDR1 is MNHEY, CDR2 SVGAGI. The CDR3 extends over 13 amino acids. In nucleotides, the CDR3 is TGTGCCAGCAGCTTTAGCGGCCAAGAGACCCAGTACTTC. Translation gives CASSFSGQETQYF.

The chain combines TRBV19 with TRBJ1-5; 7 positions match TRBD1. There are 17 residues in the CDR3. Germline-derived CDR1 and CDR2 are LNHDA and SQIVND (reference sequence). V dropped 5 bases and J dropped 4; count of bases not matched to a gene: 14. CDR3 DNA: TGTGCCAGTAGTCCATCCCCGACAGGGTTCGGAAATCAGCCCCAGCATTTT. Protein product: CASSPSPTGFGNQPQHF.